Below, 7 T cell receptor beta chains from the same sample are listed, as sequenced in a study of CXCR3-negative and CXCR3-positive naive CD8 T cells. With UMI labels, 5' RACE was used to prepare the TRB cDNA libraries. Following a re-call of the 5' RACE reads, TCRdb has one entry per CDR3 protein and lacks DNA. The sample data list tens of thousands of distinct CDR3 sequences. Specimen: naive CXCR3- CD8+ T cells from blood. Subset given: CD45RO-CCR7+CD27+CD95- naive CD8+ T cells lacking CXCR3 (TNR3-). These receptor sequences come from a human donor in good health. Some clones in this sample may be carry-over from other donors' samples.

The rearrangement joins TRBV7-9 to TRBJ2-6. Germline V gives CDR1 SEHNR, CDR2 FQNEAQ (reference sequence). The CDR3 consists of 15 residues. The CDR3: CASSPRLAGANVLTF.

This chain links TRBV20-1 with TRBJ2-5; TCRdb names TRBD1, which stays unverified in the absence of DNA. The CDR3 length is 15 residues. Per germline, CDR1 DFQATT and CDR2 SNEGSKA (reference sequence). The CDR3 loop is CSARDLIQGWETQYF.

The chain has TRBV6-6 and TRBJ2-3; TCRdb calls TRBD1, which cannot be checked without DNA. The CDR3 length is 14 residues. The germline V gene encodes CDR1 MNHNY and CDR2 SVGAGI (reference sequence). The CDR3 loop reads CASSYGAGQDTQYF.

The gene calls are TRBV20-1 and TRBJ2-7; the D call from TCRdb, TRBD2, cannot be confirmed without DNA. The CDR3 spans 20 residues. Looked up from germline, CDR1 is DFQATT and CDR2 is SNEGSKA (reference sequence). This CDR3 is CSARGGVLRGALTPGYEQYF.

V is TRBV12-3 or TRBV12-4 and J is TRBJ1-1. This CDR3 spans 13 amino acids. This chain's CDR3 is CASSLGLWTEAFF.

V usage is TRBV7-2 and J usage is TRBJ2-2; TCRdb returns TRBD1, unconfirmable since there is no DNA. The CDR3 consists of 14 residues. In germline, CDR1 is SGHTA, CDR2 FQGNSA. This chain's CDR3 is CASSLGGGGGELFF.

The gene calls are TRBV12-3 or TRBV12-4 and TRBJ2-3; TCRdb selects TRBD2, and the lack of DNA leaves this call unchecked. CDR3 length: 16 residues. The CDR3: CASSLIGGPSTDTQYF.